The 2 T cell receptor beta chains in this list originate from one sample, sequenced in a study of CD8 T cells in Susac syndrome. RNA was extracted with the RNeasy kit, and a quantity of about 0.45 to 1 ug was reverse transcribed using random hexamers. From the immunoSEQ multiplex PCR reads, TCRdb called clonotypes with MiXCR, one entry per CDR3 protein. The table lists about 140,000 distinct CDR3 sequences, more than 85% of them singletons. Sequenced sample: CD4+ T cells from PBMCs. The receptors stem from a human donor with Susac syndrome.

The chain carries TRBV7-2 and TRBJ2-6, with a tentative D call TRBD1 (5 bases). CDR1 is SGHTA and CDR2 is FQGNSA in the germline V gene. Trimming stripped 4 bases from V and 4 bases from J, with 17 bases between. The CDR3 is 17 residues long. This CDR3 reads CASSSRQSTAGANVLTF. The CDR3 DNA follows: TGTGCCAGCAGCTCCCGACAGTCCACTGCCGGGGCCAACGTCCTGACTTTC.

The V and J genes are TRBV12-3 or TRBV12-4 and TRBJ2-7; tentatively, D is TRBD1 (7 bases). V lost 3 bases and J 3 bases, leaving 12 bases between the germline ends. The CDR3 sequence is 14 residues long. The CDR3 DNA follows: TGTGCCAGCAGTTTCGCAGGGGGGTACTACGAGCAGTACTTC. Protein product: CASSFAGGYYEQYF.